The T cell receptor beta chain under discussion was sequenced for a study of T cell repertoires in cytomegalovirus infection. Looked up from germline, CDR1 is LNHDA and CDR2 is SQIVND (reference sequence). The junction had 5 bases not matched to a gene; V was cut back by 4 bases and J by 9 bases. The CDR3 runs to 14 residues. Remarks on this clonotype: Its antigen is currently unknown.

Via MiXCR, TCRdb re-called the reads, giving one row per CDR3 protein. Seen here are about 310,000 distinct CDR3 sequences, around a quarter observed once, and the top ten hold about 14%. The TCR comes from a human donor in good health (CMV status not recorded). Some clones in this sample may be carry-over from other donors' samples. The chain combines TRBV19 with TRBJ2-1, with 11 bases that match TRBD2. The sequences come from cultured PBMCs, collected from culture after CMV antigen stimulation. CDR3 sequence (DNA): TGTGCCAGTAGTAATTCCGGGACTAGCGGTGAGCAGTTCTTC. Amino acids: CASSNSGTSGEQFF. Supplemented by reference TRBV19 and TRBJ2-1, the full variable domain reads DGGITQSPKYLFRKEGQNVTLSCEQNLNHDAMYWYRQDPGQGLRLIYYSQIVNDFQKGDIAEGYSVSREKKESFPLTVTSAQKNPTAFYLCASSNSGTSGEQFFGPGTRLTVL.